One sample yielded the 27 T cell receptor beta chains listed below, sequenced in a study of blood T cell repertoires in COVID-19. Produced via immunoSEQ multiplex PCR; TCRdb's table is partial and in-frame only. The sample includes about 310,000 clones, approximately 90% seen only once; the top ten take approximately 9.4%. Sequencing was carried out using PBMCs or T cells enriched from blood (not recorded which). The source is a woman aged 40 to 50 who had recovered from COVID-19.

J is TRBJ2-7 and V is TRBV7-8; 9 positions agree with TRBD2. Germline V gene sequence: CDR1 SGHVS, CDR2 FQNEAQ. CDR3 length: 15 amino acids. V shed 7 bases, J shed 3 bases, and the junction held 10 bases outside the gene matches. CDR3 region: CASTGIAGANYEQYF. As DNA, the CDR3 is TGTGCCAGCACCGGAATAGCGGGGGCTAACTACGAGCAGTACTTC.

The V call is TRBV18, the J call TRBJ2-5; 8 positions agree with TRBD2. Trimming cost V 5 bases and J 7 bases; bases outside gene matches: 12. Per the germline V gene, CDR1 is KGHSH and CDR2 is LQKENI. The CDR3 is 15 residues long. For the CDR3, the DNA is TGTGCCAGCTCAAGAGCGGGGGAACATGCTGGGACCCAGTACTTC. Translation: CASSRAGEHAGTQYF.

CDR3 residues: CASSEDGGTGYNEQFF. The DNA of the CDR3 is TGTGCCAGCAGTGAAGATGGTGGGACAGGCTACAATGAGCAGTTCTTC. The chain combines TRBV2 with TRBJ2-1, with 8 bases fitting TRBD1. Germline V gives CDR1 SNHLY, CDR2 FYNNEI. With 1 base clipped from V and 3 bases from J, the junction kept 5 bases outside the gene matches. This CDR3 spans 16 amino acids.

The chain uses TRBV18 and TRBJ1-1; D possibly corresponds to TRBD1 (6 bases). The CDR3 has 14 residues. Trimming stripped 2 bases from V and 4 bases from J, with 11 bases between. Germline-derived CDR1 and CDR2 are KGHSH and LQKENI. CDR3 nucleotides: TGTGCCAGCTCACCAGACAGGTCGGGCACTGAAGCTTTCTTT. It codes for CASSPDRSGTEAFF.

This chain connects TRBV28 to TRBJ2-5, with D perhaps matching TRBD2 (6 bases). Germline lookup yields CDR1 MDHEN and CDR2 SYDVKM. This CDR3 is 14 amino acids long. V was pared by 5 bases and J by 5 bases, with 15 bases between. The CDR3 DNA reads TGTGCCAGCAGTCCCGGGAGAGGTTGGGAGACCCAGTACTTC. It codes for CASSPGRGWETQYF.

CDR3 nucleotide sequence: TGTGCCAGCAGCGTAGCTCCGAGGACTAGCGGGAGGAGTGAGCAGTTCTTC. Amino acid sequence: CASSVAPRTSGRSEQFF. The V and J genes are TRBV9 and TRBJ2-1; the match to TRBD2 covers 14 bases. V gave up 0 bases and J gave up 9 bases; unmatched junction bases: 8. The CDR3 sequence is 17 residues long. Germline values: CDR1 SGDLS, CDR2 YYNGEE.

CDR3 DNA sequence: TGCGCCAGCAGCTTGGAATCAGGATACAATGAGCAGTTCTTC. Translation gives CASSLESGYNEQFF. The chain couples TRBV5-1 to TRBJ2-1, with D unresolved. Trimming shortened V by 0 bases and J by 4 bases, and 8 bases separated the two germline ends. Germline CDR1 reads SGHRS; CDR2 reads YFSETQ. This CDR3 spans 14 amino acids.

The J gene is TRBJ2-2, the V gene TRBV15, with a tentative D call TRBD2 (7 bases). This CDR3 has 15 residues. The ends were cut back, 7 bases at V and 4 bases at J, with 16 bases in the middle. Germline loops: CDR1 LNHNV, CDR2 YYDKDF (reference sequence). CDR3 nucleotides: TGTGCCACCACCTCCCGGGGGGCCCGCACCGGGGAGCTGTTTTTT. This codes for CATTSRGARTGELFF. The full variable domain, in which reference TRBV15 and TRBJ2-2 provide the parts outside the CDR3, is DAMVIQNPRYQVTQFGKPVTLSCSQTLNHNVMYWYQQKSSQAPKLLFHYYDKDFNNEADTPDNFQSRRPNTSFCFLDIRSPGLGDTAMYLCATTSRGARTGELFFGEGSRLTVL.

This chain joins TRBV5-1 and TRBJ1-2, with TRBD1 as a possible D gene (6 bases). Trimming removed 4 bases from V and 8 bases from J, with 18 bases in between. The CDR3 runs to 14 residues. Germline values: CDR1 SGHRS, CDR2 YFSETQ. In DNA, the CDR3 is TGCGCCAGCAGCCCCGGGGCCCAGGGGAGCGGCTACACCTTC. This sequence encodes CASSPGAQGSGYTF.

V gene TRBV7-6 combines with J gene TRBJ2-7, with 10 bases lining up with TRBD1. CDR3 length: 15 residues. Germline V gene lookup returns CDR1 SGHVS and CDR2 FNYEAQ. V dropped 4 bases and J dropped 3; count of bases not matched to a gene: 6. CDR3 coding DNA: TGTGCCAGCAGCTCGGGACAGGGGCTGAGCTACGAGCAGTACTTC. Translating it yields CASSSGQGLSYEQYF.

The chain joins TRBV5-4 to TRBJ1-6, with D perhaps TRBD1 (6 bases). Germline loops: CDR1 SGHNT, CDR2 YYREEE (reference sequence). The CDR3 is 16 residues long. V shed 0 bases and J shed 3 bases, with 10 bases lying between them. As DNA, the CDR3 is TGTGCCAGCAGCTTGGGGGGACAACTCTATAATTCACCCCTCCACTTT. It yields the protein CASSLGGQLYNSPLHF.

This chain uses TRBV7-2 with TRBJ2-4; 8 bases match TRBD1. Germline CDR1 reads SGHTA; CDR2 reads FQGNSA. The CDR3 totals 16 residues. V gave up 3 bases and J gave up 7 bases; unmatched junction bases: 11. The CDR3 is CASSFSGGASGNIQYF. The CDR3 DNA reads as TGTGCCAGCAGCTTTTCAGGGGGCGCATCAGGGAACATTCAGTACTTC.

The CDR3 DNA reads TGTGCCAGCAGCTTAGGTGGCAACTACAATGAGCAGTTCTTC. Encoded protein: CASSLGGNYNEQFF. The chain recombines TRBV7-6 with TRBJ2-1, with unresolved D. This CDR3 region has 14 residues. Trimming stripped 1 base from V and 3 bases from J, with 7 bases between. CDR1 SGHVS and CDR2 FNYEAQ come from the germline V gene.

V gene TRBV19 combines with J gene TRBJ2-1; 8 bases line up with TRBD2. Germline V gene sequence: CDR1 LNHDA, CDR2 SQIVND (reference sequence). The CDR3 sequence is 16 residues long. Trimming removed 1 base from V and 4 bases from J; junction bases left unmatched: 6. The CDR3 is CASSIGASGPYNEQFF. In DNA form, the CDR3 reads TGTGCCAGTAGTATAGGGGCTAGCGGGCCATACAATGAGCAGTTCTTC.

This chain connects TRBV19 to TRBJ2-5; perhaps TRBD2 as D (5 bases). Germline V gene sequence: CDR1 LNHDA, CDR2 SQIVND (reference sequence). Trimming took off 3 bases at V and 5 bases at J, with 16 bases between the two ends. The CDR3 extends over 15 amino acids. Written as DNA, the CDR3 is TGTGCCAGTAGTATGAGGCGAGGGCCGCCGGAGACCCAGTACTTC. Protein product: CASSMRRGPPETQYF.

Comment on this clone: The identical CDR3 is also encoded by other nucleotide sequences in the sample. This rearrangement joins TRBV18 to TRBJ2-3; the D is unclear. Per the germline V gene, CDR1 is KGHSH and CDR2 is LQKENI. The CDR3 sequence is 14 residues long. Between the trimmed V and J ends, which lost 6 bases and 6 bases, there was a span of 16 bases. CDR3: CASSLSGGRDTQYF. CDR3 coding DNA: TGTGCCAGCTCGCTCTCGGGTGGCCGGGATACGCAGTATTTT.

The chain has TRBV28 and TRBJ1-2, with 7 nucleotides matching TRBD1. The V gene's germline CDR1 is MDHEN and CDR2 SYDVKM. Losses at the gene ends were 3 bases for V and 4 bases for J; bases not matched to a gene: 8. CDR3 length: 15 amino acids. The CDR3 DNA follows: TGTGCCAGCAGTTTCTACAGGGGTAGGAGCTATGGCTACACCTTC. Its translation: CASSFYRGRSYGYTF.

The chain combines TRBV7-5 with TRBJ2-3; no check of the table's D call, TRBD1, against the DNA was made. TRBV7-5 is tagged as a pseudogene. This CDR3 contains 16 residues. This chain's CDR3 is CARSWSRGQNTDTQYF. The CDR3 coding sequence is TGTGCCAGAAGCTGGAGCAGGGGGCAAAACACAGATACGCAGTATTTT.

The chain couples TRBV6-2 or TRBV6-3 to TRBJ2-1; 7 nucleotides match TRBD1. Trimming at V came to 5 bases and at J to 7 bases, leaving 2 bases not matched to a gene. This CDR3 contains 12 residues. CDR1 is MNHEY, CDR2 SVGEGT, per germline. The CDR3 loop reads CASSKQGNEQFF. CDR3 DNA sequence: TGTGCCAGCAGTAAACAGGGGAATGAGCAGTTCTTC.

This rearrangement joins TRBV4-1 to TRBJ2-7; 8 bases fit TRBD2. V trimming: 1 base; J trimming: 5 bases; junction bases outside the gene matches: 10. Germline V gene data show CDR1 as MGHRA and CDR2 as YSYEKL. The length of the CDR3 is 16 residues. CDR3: CASSQVGSGRMDEQYF. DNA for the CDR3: TGCGCCAGCAGCCAAGTTGGGAGCGGGAGAATGGACGAGCAGTACTTC.

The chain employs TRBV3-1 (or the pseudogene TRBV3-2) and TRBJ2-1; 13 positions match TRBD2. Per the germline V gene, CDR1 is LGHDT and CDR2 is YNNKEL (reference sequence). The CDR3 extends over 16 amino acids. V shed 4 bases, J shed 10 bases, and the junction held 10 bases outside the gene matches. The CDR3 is CASSPAGLAGVFEQFF. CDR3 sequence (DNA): TGTGCCAGCAGCCCAGCCGGACTAGCGGGAGTTTTCGAGCAGTTCTTC.

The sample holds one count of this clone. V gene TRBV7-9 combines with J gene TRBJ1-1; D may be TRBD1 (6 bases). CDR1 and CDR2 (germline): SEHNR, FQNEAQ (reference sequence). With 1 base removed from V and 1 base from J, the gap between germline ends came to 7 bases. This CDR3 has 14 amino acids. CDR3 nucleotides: TGTGCCAGCAGCTTAGGGACAGAGAACACTGAAGCTTTCTTT. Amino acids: CASSLGTENTEAFF.

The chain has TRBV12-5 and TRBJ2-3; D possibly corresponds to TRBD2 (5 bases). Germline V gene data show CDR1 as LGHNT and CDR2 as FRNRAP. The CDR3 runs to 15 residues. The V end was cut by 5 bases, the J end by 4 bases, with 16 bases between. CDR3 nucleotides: TGTGCTAGTGGTCTTGGATGGGGTAGCGCAGATACGCAGTATTTT. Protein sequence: CASGLGWGSADTQYF.

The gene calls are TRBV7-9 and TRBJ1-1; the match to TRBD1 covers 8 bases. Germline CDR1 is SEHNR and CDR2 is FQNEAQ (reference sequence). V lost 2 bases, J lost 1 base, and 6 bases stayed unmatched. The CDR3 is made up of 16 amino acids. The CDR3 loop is CASSLRRTGSNTEAFF. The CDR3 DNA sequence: TGTGCCAGCAGCTTAAGGCGGACAGGGTCGAACACTGAAGCTTTCTTT.

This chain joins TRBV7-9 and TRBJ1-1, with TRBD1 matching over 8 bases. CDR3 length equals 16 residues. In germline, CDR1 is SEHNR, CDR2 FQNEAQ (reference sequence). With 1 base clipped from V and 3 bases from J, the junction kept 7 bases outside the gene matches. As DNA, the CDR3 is TGTGCCAGCAGCTTAGTGGCAGGGGGCGCGGACACTGAAGCTTTCTTT. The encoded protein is CASSLVAGGADTEAFF.

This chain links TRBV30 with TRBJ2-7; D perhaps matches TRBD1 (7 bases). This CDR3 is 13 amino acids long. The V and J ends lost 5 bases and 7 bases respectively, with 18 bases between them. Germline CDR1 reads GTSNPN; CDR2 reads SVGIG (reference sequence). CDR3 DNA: TGTGCCTGGGACCTCTTGGGGGGACAGGAGCAGTACTTC. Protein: CAWDLLGGQEQYF.

CDR3 region: CAISDPTRVNTGELFF. The DNA of the CDR3 is TGTGCCATCAGTGACCCCACCAGGGTGAACACCGGGGAGCTGTTTTTT. The V call is TRBV10-3, the J call TRBJ2-2, with a possible D match to TRBD1 (5 bases). The CDR3 runs to 16 residues. Per the germline V gene, CDR1 is ENHRY and CDR2 is SYGVKD. The V and J ends lost 3 bases and 1 base respectively, with 12 bases between them.